One TCR beta chain is described in this entry. In TCRdb, the RT-PCR reads were re-called with MiXCR into one record per CDR3 protein. The sample yields 650,000 to 800,000 distinct CDR3 sequences, 14% seen once. Sequencing was performed on memory CD4+ T cells from blood. The receptor was isolated from a female donor in good health, serving as a healthy control.

Here the CDR3 DNA reads TGTGCCAGCAGCCCCAACGAGCAGTACTTC. This codes for CASSPNEQYF. The V and J genes are TRBV27 and TRBJ2-7; no reliable D call. This CDR3 contains 10 residues. Germline CDR1 MNHEY, CDR2 SMNVEV (reference sequence). V was shortened by 6 bases and J by 5 bases, with 5 bases between the two germline ends.